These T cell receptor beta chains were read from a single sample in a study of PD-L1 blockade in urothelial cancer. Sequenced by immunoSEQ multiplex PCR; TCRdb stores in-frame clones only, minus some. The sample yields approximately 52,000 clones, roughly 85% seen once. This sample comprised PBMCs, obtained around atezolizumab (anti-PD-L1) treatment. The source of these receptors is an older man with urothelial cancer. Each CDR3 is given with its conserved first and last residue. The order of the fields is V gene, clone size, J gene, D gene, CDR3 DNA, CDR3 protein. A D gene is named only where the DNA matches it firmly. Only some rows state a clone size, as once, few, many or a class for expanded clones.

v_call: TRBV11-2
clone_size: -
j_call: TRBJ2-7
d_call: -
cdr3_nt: TGTGCCAGCAGCTTAGGCGCCGGACAGACCTACGAGCAGTACTTC
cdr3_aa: CASSLGAGQTYEQYF

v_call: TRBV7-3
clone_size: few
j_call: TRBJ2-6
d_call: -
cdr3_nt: TGTGCCAGCAGCTTAGACAGTTACGGAGGGGCCAACGTCCTGACTTTC
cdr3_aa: CASSLDSYGGANVLTF

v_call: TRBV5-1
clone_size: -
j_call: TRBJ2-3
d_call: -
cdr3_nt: TGCGCCAGCAGCTTGGGGCAGAAAACAGATACGCAGTATTTT
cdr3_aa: CASSLGQKTDTQYF

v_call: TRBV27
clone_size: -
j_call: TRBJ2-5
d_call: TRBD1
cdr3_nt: TGTGCCAGCAGCTATACTAGGACAGGCCTCGGGTCCCAGTACTTC
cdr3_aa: CASSYTRTGLGSQYF

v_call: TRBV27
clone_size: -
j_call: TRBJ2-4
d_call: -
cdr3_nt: TGTGCCAGCAGCAGGTTGGGCCAGGACATTCAGTACTTC
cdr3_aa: CASSRLGQDIQYF

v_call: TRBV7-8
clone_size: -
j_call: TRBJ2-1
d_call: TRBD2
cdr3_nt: TGTGCCAGCAGCCCTATTGGGACTAGCGGGAGAGTTGAGCAGTTCTTC
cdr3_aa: CASSPIGTSGRVEQFF

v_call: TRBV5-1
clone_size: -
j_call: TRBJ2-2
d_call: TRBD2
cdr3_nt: TGCGCCAGCAACCAGCGGGAGTCGGGTTATTTCTCGGGCACCGGGGAGCTGTTTTTT
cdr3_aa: CASNQRESGYFSGTGELFF

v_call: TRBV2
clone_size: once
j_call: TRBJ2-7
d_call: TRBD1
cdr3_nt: TGTGCCAGCAGTGAAGCTGACAGGGGAGTTTACGAGCAGTACTTC
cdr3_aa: CASSEADRGVYEQYF

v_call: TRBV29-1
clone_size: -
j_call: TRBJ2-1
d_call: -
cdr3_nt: TGCAGCGTTGAACGTGGAGAGGGCTGGAATAGTGAGCAGTTCTTC
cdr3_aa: CSVERGEGWNSEQFF

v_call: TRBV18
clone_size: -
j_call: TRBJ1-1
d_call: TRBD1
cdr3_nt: TGTGCCAGCTCACCAGTGGGGACAGGGGGCTTTTCGGACACTGAAGCTTTCTTT
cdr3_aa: CASSPVGTGGFSDTEAFF

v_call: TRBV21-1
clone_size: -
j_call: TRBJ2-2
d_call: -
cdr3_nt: TGTGCCTCCAGCGGGAGGGCGGGCGGGGAGCTGTTTTTT
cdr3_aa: CASSGRAGGELFF

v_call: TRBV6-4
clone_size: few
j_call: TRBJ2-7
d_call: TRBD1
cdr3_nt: TGTGCCAGCAGTGCCTCTGACAGGGGCGAGCAGTACTTC
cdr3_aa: CASSASDRGEQYF

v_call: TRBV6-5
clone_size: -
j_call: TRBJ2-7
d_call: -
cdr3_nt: TGTGCCAGCAGCAGATCGGGACTGCCAGCCTACGAGCAGTACTTC
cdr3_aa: CASSRSGLPAYEQYF

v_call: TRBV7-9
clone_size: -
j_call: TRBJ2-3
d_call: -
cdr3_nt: TGTGCCAGCAGCTCTGACTCTCTACTCACAGATACGCAGTATTTT
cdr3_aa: CASSSDSLLTDTQYF

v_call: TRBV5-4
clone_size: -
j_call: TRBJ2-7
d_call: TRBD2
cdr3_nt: TGTGCCAGCAGCTTGGCTAGCGGGAGTGTCTACGAGCAGTACTTC
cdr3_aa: CASSLASGSVYEQYF

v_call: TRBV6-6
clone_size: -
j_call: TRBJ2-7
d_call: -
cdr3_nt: TGTGCCAGCAGCCTTAGACAGGACTCCTACGAGCAGTACTTC
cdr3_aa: CASSLRQDSYEQYF

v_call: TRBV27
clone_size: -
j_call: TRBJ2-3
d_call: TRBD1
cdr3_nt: TGTGCCAGCAGTTCCAGACAGGGGGCAGTCACAGATACGCAGTATTTT
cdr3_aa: CASSSRQGAVTDTQYF

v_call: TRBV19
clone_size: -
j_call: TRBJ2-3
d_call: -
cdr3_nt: TGTGCCAGTACTCGGACTACCTCTAGGACAGATACGCAGTATTTT
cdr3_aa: CASTRTTSRTDTQYF

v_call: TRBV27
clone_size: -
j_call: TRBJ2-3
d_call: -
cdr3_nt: TGTGCCAGCAGCGAGGGCACAGATACGCAGTATTTT
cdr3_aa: CASSEGTDTQYF

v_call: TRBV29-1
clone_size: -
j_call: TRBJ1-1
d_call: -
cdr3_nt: TGCAGCGTTGTTGGGGGGATTTACTCTGAAGCTTTCTTT
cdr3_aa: CSVVGGIYSEAFF

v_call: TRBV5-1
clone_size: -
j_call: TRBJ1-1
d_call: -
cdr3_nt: TGCGCCAGCAGCCACGGGACTGCCATGAACACTGAAGCTTTCTTT
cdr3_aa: CASSHGTAMNTEAFF

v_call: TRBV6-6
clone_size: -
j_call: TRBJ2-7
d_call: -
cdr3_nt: TGTGCCACCCGAGGGCCCAGGGGCTACGAGCAGTACTTC
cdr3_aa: CATRGPRGYEQYF

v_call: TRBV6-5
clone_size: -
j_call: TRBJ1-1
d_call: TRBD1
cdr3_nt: TGTGCCAGCATCGGGACAGGGGGCCTGACTGAAGCTTTCTTT
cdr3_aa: CASIGTGGLTEAFF

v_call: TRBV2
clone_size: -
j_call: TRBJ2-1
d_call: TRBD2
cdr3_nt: TGTGCCAGCAGTGATATCCCCACTATTGGGGAGGGCGCGTACAATGAGCAGTTCTTC
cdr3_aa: CASSDIPTIGEGAYNEQFF

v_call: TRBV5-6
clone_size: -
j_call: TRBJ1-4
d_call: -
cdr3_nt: TGTGCCAGCAGCATGGGCGGGGGCCGGTTTGATGAAAAACTGTTTTTT
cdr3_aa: CASSMGGGRFDEKLFF

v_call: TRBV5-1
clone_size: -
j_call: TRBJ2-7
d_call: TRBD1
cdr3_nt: TGCGCCAGCAGCTTAACAGGGGTCGGCTACGAGCAGTACTTC
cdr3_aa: CASSLTGVGYEQYF

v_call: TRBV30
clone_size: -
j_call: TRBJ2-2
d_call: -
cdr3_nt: TGTGCCTGGAGTCGCGGGTCCGGGGAGCTGTTTTTT
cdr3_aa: CAWSRGSGELFF

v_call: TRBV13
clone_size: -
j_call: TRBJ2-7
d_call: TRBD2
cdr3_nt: TGTGCCAGCAGCCGGACTAGCGGAGGGAACTACGAGCAGTACTTC
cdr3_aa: CASSRTSGGNYEQYF

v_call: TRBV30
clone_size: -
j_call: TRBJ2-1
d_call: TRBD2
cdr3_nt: TGTGCCTGGAGGTTGGAGGTAGCGGGAGCTAAGCAGTTCTTC
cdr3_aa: CAWRLEVAGAKQFF

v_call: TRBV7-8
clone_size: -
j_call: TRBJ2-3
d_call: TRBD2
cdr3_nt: TGTGCCAGCAGCCAGGCGCGGGAGAGGTCTGATACGCAGTATTTT
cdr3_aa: CASSQARERSDTQYF

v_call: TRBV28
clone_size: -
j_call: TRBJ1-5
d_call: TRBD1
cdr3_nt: TGTGCCAGCAGTTTACCCCGGACAGGGGCGAGCAATCAGCCCCAGCATTTT
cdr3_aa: CASSLPRTGASNQPQHF

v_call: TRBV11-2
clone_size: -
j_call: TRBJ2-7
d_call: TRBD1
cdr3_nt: TGTGCCAGCAGCTCCGGGACAGGGTGGGACGAGCAGTACTTC
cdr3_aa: CASSSGTGWDEQYF

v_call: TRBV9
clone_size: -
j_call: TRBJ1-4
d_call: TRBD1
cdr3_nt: TGTGCCAGCAGCTCTTGGACAGGTGCTAATGAAAAACTGTTTTTT
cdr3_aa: CASSSWTGANEKLFF

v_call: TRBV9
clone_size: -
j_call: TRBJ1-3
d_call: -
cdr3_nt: TGTGCCAGCAGTTTGGGGGGTTCTGGAAACACCATATATTTT
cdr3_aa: CASSLGGSGNTIYF

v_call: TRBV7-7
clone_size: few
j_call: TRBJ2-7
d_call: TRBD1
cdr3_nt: TGTGCATCCTCCGGGACAGGGGTTTCCGAGCAGTACTTC
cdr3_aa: CASSGTGVSEQYF

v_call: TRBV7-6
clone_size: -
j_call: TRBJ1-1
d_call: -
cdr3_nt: TGTGCCAGCAGCTTAACAGGCGAGAAAGCTTTCTTT
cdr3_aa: CASSLTGEKAFF

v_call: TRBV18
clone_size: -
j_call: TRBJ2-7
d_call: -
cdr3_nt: TGTGCCAGCTCACCTAGCTCCTACGAGCAGTACTTC
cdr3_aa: CASSPSSYEQYF

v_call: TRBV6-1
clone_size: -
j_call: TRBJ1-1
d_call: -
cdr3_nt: TGTGCCAGCAGTGAAGTGGTGGGTGTCGGGACTGAAGCTTTCTTT
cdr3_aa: CASSEVVGVGTEAFF

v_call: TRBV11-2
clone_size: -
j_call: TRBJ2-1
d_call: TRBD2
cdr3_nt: TGTGCCAGCAGCTTACGTAGCGGGAACTACAATGAGCAGTTCTTC
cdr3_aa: CASSLRSGNYNEQFF

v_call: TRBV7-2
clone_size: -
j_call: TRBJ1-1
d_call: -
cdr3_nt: TGTGCCAGCAGCTTAGTCGCGGTGGGGGGTGAAGCTTTCTTT
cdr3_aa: CASSLVAVGGEAFF

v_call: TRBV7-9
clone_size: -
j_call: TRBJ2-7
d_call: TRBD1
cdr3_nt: TGTGCCAGCAGCACCGACAGACCGGGACAGGGGGCGTCAGCCTACGAGCAGTACTTC
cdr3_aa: CASSTDRPGQGASAYEQYF

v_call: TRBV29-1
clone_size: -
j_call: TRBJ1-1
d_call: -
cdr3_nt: TGCAGCGTTGAAATTGGGGCGAACACTGAAGCTTTCTTT
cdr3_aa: CSVEIGANTEAFF

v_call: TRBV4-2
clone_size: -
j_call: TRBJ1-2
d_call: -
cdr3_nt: TGTGCCAGCAGCCAAGCTGGAGGGGCTGGTGGCTACACCTTC
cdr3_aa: CASSQAGGAGGYTF

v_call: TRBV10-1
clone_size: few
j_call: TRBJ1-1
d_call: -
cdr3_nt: TGCGCCAGCAGTCGGGACAATCAGAAAGCTTTCTTT
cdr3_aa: CASSRDNQKAFF

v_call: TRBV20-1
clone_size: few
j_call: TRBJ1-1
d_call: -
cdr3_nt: TGCAGTGCTAGGAGGACAGTCGAAGCTTTCTTT
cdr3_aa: CSARRTVEAFF

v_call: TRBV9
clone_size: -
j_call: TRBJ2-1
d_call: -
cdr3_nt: TGTGCCAGCAGCGCAGACTACTACAATGAGCAGTTCTTC
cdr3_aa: CASSADYYNEQFF

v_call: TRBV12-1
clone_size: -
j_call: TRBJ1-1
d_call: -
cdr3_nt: TGTGCCAGCAGCTCACCGGGACAACTGAACACTGAAGCTTTCTTT
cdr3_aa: CASSSPGQLNTEAFF

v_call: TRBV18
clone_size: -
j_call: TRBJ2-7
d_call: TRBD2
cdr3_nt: TGTGCCAGCTCACCACCAAGCGGGGCAAGCTCCTACGAGCAGTACTTC
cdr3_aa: CASSPPSGASSYEQYF

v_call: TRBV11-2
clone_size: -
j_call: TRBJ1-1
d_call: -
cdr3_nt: TGTGCCAGCCCCTTTTTGGGAGAGGGAGCGAACACTGAAGCTTTCTTT
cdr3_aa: CASPFLGEGANTEAFF

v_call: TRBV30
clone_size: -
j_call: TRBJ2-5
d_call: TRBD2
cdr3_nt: TGTGCCTGGAGCCAGGCCAGCGGGAGAGAGACCCAGTACTTC
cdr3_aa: CAWSQASGRETQYF

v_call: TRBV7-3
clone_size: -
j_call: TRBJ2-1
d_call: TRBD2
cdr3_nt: TGTGCCAGCAGCTTAGCGGGAGGGCCCCAGAATGAGCAGTTCTTC
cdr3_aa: CASSLAGGPQNEQFF

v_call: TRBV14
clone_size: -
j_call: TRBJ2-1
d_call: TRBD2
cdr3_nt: TGTGCCAGCAGCCAAGAGGGGGGCGGGAGGGCCTTCTACAATGAGCAGTTCTTC
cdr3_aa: CASSQEGGGRAFYNEQFF

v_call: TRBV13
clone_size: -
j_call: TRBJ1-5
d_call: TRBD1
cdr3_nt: TGTGCCAGCAGCTTAGGGGGACAGGGTGGACAGCCCCAGCATTTT
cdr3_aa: CASSLGGQGGQPQHF

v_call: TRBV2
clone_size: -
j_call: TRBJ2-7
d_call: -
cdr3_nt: TGTGCCAGCAGTGAATTGAATGAGCGTCGGTACTTC
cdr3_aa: CASSELNERRYF

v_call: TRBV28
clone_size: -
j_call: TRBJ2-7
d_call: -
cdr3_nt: TGTGCCACCCAAGGGGCAGGGAAGGGTGACGAGCAGTACTTC
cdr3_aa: CATQGAGKGDEQYF

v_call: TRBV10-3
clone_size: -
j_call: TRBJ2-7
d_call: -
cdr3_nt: TGTGCCATCAGTGAGTCTGGGACTGTCTCCTACGAGCAGTACTTC
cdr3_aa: CAISESGTVSYEQYF

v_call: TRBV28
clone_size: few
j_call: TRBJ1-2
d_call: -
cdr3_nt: TGTGCCAGCAGTTTTATACAGTATGGCTACACCTTC
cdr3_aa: CASSFIQYGYTF

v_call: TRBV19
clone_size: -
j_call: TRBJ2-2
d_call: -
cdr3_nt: TGTGCCAGTAGTCGACAGCTTCAAATCACCGGGGAGCTGTTTTTT
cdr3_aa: CASSRQLQITGELFF

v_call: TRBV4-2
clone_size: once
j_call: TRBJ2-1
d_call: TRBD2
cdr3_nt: TGTGCCAGCAGCCAAGACCCGGGACTAGCGGGAGGTAACAATGAGCAGTTCTTC
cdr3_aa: CASSQDPGLAGGNNEQFF

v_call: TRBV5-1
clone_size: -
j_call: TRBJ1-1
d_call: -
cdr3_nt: TGCGCCAGCAGCCCCGGCCCGGCCGGGGACACTGAAGCTTTCTTT
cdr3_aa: CASSPGPAGDTEAFF